This T cell receptor (beta chain) was obtained from a study of a mutant IDH1 vaccine in newly diagnosed glioma. Turning to the study itself: Earlier care involved radiotherapy, temozolomide, or both, and the majority received both. Findings and limits, study-wide: Detectable vaccine-induced immune responses arose in over 90% of patients.

Regarding time point: baseline, week 1 (first vaccination visit). The treatment was: pre-vaccination baseline after standard-of-care therapy. New astrocytomas of WHO grade 3 or 4 that were IDH1-mutant and ATRX-lost were found in the donors. This clone has more than one count but fewer than ten. Its specificity is not known. Libraries were prepared by immunoSEQ multiplex PCR; TCRdb keeps only in-frame clonotypes and omits some of them. The table includes under 65,000 clones, 80% to 90% detected once. The CDR3 is made up of 12 amino acids. Per the germline V gene, CDR1 is GTSNPN and CDR2 is SVGIG (reference sequence). V gave up 0 bases and J gave up 7 bases, with 9 bases separating them.

This sequence was found in a man between 18 and 35 years old with glioma. The genes are TRBV30 and TRBJ1-1; D not resolved. This specimen consisted of PBMCs, obtained from a glioma patient treated with radiotherapy, temozolomide or both. In DNA, the CDR3 is TGTGCCTGGAGTGTACGACCGGGTGAAGCTTTCTTT. Translated: CAWSVRPGEAFF.